This TCR beta chain is from a study of cytomegalovirus exposure and HLA in healthy donors. Study-wide points: Earlier analysis found most TCR beta V segments productive about 90% or about 30% of the time. Reported results showed that the classifier diagnosed cytomegalovirus status with high specificity and sensitivity.

Vbeta (60) and Jbeta (13) primers were used in the PCR. Under the authors' procedure: Among the unique TCR beta chains that a later analysis counted, about 79 million in all, 10 million to 14 million were shared. TCRdb's table, derived via immunoSEQ multiplex PCR, lists solely in-frame clones and lacks some. Clonal size and the V and J genes are those of that table, whereas D and trimming came from the DNA. The table includes about 25,000 clones, approximately 79% detected once. This clone was picked up one time. Its specificity is unknown. The CDR3 totals 14 residues. Germline CDR1 SGHRS, CDR2 YFSETQ. The ends lost 6 bases at V and 3 bases at J; junction bases unmatched: 7. At sampling all donors were nominally healthy, likely with unrecorded immune exposures.

Sequenced material: PBMCs. The chain couples TRBV5-1 to TRBJ2-5; 8 bases align to TRBD2. The clonotype comes from a male donor in good health and CMV-seronegative. The CDR3, as DNA: TGCGCCAGCACACAGACTAGCGTGGAAGAGACCCAGTACTTC. Translating it yields CASTQTSVEETQYF. Filled out from reference TRBV5-1 and TRBJ2-5, the complete variable domain reads KAGVTQTPRYLIKTRGQQVTLSCSPISGHRSVSWYQQTPGQGLQFLFEYFSETQRNKGNFPGRFSGRQFSNSRSEMNVSTLELGDSALYLCASTQTSVEETQYFGPGTRLLVL.